This is a list of T cell receptor beta chains from one sample in a study of T cell changes during pregnancy in multiple sclerosis. Sequencing used immunoSEQ multiplex PCR; TCRdb keeps in-frame clones, though not all of them. The sample comprises approximately 44,000 clones, 75% to 95% of which are singletons, and under 0.5% rests with the top ten. Sequences were derived from CD4+ T cells from peripheral blood mononuclear cells, sampled in the second trimester of pregnancy. Receptors originate from a female donor in good health, enrolled as a control in a pregnancy study. Both conserved end residues are part of each CDR3. The D gene is left open where the match is weak. A clone size is listed for some rows: how often the clone was seen (once, few, many), or a class if it is expanded.

D	size	V	J	CDR3	DNA
TRBD1	.	TRBV18	TRBJ1-1	CASSPQGGINTEAFF	TGTGCCAGCTCACCGCAGGGGGGCATTAACACTGAAGCTTTCTTT
.	.	TRBV30	TRBJ1-6	CAWSATENSPLHF	TGTGCCTGGAGCGCCACAGAGAATTCACCCCTCCACTTT
.	.	TRBV29-1	TRBJ1-1	CSGGEHMNTEAFF	TGCAGCGGCGGGGAGCACATGAACACTGAAGCTTTCTTT
TRBD1	.	TRBV30	TRBJ2-3	CAWRTGSTDTQYF	TGTGCCTGGAGGACAGGGTCAACAGATACGCAGTATTTT
.	once	TRBV19	TRBJ2-1	CASSRRRAGTNEQFF	TGTGCCAGTAGCCGTCGTCGGGCGGGAACCAATGAGCAGTTCTTC
TRBD1	.	TRBV19	TRBJ1-5	CASSPPGQGNQPQHF	TGTGCCAGTAGTCCGCCGGGACAGGGGAATCAGCCCCAGCATTTT
.	.	TRBV27	TRBJ2-2	CASSLRGLTGKTGELFF	TGTGCCAGCAGTTTAAGGGGCCTAACGGGCAAGACCGGGGAGCTGTTTTTT
TRBD1	.	TRBV5-1	TRBJ1-6	CASSEQGEYNSPLHF	TGCGCCAGCAGCGAGCAGGGGGAATATAATTCACCCCTCCACTTT
.	.	TRBV4-2	TRBJ2-3	CASSQTSPAYTDTQYF	TGTGCCAGCAGCCAAACCTCGCCTGCCTACACAGATACGCAGTATTTT
.	.	TRBV5-1	TRBJ1-1	CASSLGALANTEAFF	TGCGCCAGCAGCTTGGGCGCTTTAGCGAACACTGAAGCTTTCTTT
.	once	TRBV18	TRBJ2-7	CASSPLEQTISYEQYF	TGTGCCAGCTCACCATTGGAGCAGACTATTTCCTACGAGCAGTACTTC